This record looks at one T cell receptor beta chain sequence and its context. Its antigen is undetermined. This sample was taken from a study of T cell responses to AZD1222 COVID-19 vaccine. Study observations and caveats: No repertoire was sampled before or during the peak T cell response, only after it. Vaccine-related CD4 TCRs covered spike, predominating at 160-218 and 743-854.

Per germline, CDR1 LGHDT and CDR2 YNNKEL (reference sequence). With V trimmed by 6 bases and J by 4 bases, 6 bases remained unmatched. The CDR3 has 15 amino acids. Method: immunoSEQ multiplex PCR; TCRdb's copy keeps in-frame clones and lacks some. The sample consists of under 110,000 clones, about 86% of them appearing once. The material was peripheral blood, obtained on day 0 of AZD1222 vaccination. This clonotype was obtained from an adult in good health. The chain carries TRBV3-1 (or the pseudogene TRBV3-2) and TRBJ2-2; 9 positions match TRBD2. CDR3 loop: CASRPGLASTGELFF. As DNA, the CDR3 is TGTGCCAGCAGGCCTGGACTAGCGTCCACCGGGGAGCTGTTTTTT.